This TCR beta chain was documented in a study of shared T cell receptors in the human thymus. The CDR3 loop spans 16 amino acids. Germline V gives CDR1 MDHEN, CDR2 SYDVKM. V was cut by 3 bases and J by 2 bases, with 17 bases left in between. The repertoire was sequenced with immunoSEQ multiplex PCR; TCRdb's copy has only in-frame clones and lacks some. The sample lists over 650,000 clones, about 87% seen once, with just under 0.0095% in the top ten. This same sample was also part of a study on human thymus T cells.

This chain joins TRBV28 and TRBJ2-7, with D maybe TRBD1 (6 bases). The sequencing input was thymocytes. The clonotype was recovered from a boy in the first two years of life with a congenital heart defect. The CDR3 DNA sequence: TGTGCCAGCAGTTTTATGTCAGGGGAGCCGCCCTACGAGCAGTACTTC. Translation gives CASSFMSGEPPYEQYF.